What follows are 23 T cell receptor beta chains derived from one specimen sequenced in a study of T cell therapy after organ transplantation. Their antigens remain unidentified. TCRdb keeps only in-frame clones here, not all; method: immunoSEQ multiplex PCR. The repertoire has 45,000 to 50,000 clones, about 94% of them found once; the top ten carry about 3.4%. Sample: CD8+ T cells from blood, taken before autologous CMV-specific T cell therapy. These receptors came from a human patient who had received a solid organ transplant and had CMV disease.

This chain connects TRBV12-5 to TRBJ2-2; D remains ambiguous. Trimming shortened V by 1 base and J by 9 bases, and 3 bases separated the two germline ends. This CDR3 contains 11 residues. Germline CDR1 and CDR2: LGHNT and FRNRAP. The CDR3 coding sequence is TGTGCTAGTGGTTTGGAAAGGGAGCTGTTTTTT. Translating gives CASGLERELFF.

This rearrangement joins TRBV19 to TRBJ2-1; D is unresolved. Germline V gene data show CDR1 as LNHDA and CDR2 as SQIVND (reference sequence). Trimming removed 1 base from V and 1 base from J, with 5 bases in between. The CDR3 spans 14 residues. The CDR3 DNA reads TGTGCCAGTAGTATAGGCCTATCCTACAATGAGCAGTTCTTC. This translates into CASSIGLSYNEQFF.

V is TRBV4-1 and J is TRBJ1-3; 7 nucleotides line up with TRBD1. V was pared by 0 bases and J by 4 bases, with 3 bases of the junction left unmatched. This CDR3 contains 15 residues. CDR1 is MGHRA and CDR2 is YSYEKL in the germline V gene. DNA for the CDR3: TGCGCCAGCAGCCAAGATAGGGGGCTCGGAAACACCATATATTTT. Its translation is CASSQDRGLGNTIYF.

The chain couples TRBV6-5 to TRBJ1-2; 11 nucleotides match TRBD1. Germline V gene sequence: CDR1 MNHEY, CDR2 SVGAGI. This CDR3 comprises 14 residues. Germline trimming cut 4 bases from V and 6 bases from J; bases unmatched to any gene: 4. CDR3 in amino acids: CASSWDRGKNGYTF. CDR3 nucleotide sequence: TGTGCCAGCAGTTGGGACAGGGGGAAGAATGGCTACACCTTC.

V and J are TRBV4-3 and TRBJ1-2; the D is unclear. The CDR3 sequence is 14 residues long. V dropped 0 bases and J dropped 8 bases, with 13 bases sitting between them. Germline V lookup: CDR1 LGHNA, CDR2 YSLEER. The CDR3 DNA is TGCGCCAGCAGCCAAGATGGGTACCGCGGAGGCTACACCTTC. Amino acid sequence: CASSQDGYRGGYTF.

J is TRBJ1-2 and V is TRBV5-6, with unresolved D. This CDR3 has 13 amino acids. The germline V gene encodes CDR1 SGHDT and CDR2 YYEEEE. The V and J ends lost 3 bases and 5 bases respectively, with 11 bases between them. Here the CDR3 DNA reads TGTGCCAGCAGCTCCGAGACTGAGTATGGCTACACCTTC. The encoded protein is CASSSETEYGYTF.

This clone was detected only once. This rearrangement joins TRBV30 to TRBJ1-5, with D perhaps matching TRBD1 (6 bases). Trimming took off 1 base at V and 7 bases at J, with 8 bases between the two ends. This CDR3 region has 12 residues. The V gene's germline CDR1 is GTSNPN and CDR2 SVGIG (reference sequence). DNA of the CDR3: TGTGCCTGGAGTGCAGGGGTACAGCCCCAGCATTTT. Protein: CAWSAGVQPQHF.

This chain joins TRBV5-1 and TRBJ2-2, with 10 nucleotides matching TRBD1. V lost 2 bases to trimming and J lost 2 bases; unmatched junction nucleotides: 9. Germline CDR1 and CDR2: SGHRS and YFSETQ. The length of the CDR3 is 18 residues. DNA for the CDR3: TGCGCCAGCAGCTTTCGGAACCGGGACAGGGGAAACACCGGGGAGCTGTTTTTT. Residues: CASSFRNRDRGNTGELFF.

The V call is TRBV7-6, the J call TRBJ1-1; weak D call: TRBD1 (5 bases). The length of the CDR3 is 14 residues. Per germline, CDR1 SGHVS and CDR2 FNYEAQ. Trimming pared 4 bases from V and 5 bases from J, leaving 14 bases between. Written as DNA, the CDR3 is TGTGCCAGCAGCTCCTGGGGGGGTGGGACTGAAGCTTTCTTT. It encodes CASSSWGGGTEAFF.

The CDR3 region is CASSIRKTEAFF. In nucleotides, the CDR3 is TGTGCCAGTAGTATCCGTAAGACTGAAGCTTTCTTT. The rearrangement joins TRBV19 to TRBJ1-1; D unclear. This CDR3 comprises 12 residues. From germline, CDR1 is LNHDA and CDR2 SQIVND (reference sequence). The V end was cut by 3 bases, the J end by 5 bases, with 7 bases between.

This clone was seen once. V and J are TRBV19 and TRBJ1-2, with 9 bases that match TRBD1. Germline lookup yields CDR1 LNHDA and CDR2 SQIVND (reference sequence). The CDR3 loop spans 16 amino acids. With V trimmed by 4 bases and J by 3 bases, 9 bases remained unmatched. The CDR3, as DNA: TGTGCCAGTAGTAGGGACAGGGAGCTTTTTCACTATGGCTACACCTTC. Its protein is CASSRDRELFHYGYTF.

V usage is TRBV27 and J usage is TRBJ2-3; 7 bases are shared with TRBD1. With V trimmed by 5 bases and J by 0 bases, 8 bases remained unmatched. From germline, CDR1 is MNHEY and CDR2 SMNVEV (reference sequence). The CDR3 totals 16 residues. The CDR3 spells CASSPRDRTSTDTQYF. The CDR3 DNA reads as TGTGCCAGCAGTCCACGGGACAGAACTAGCACAGATACGCAGTATTTT.

The chain joins TRBV5-8 to TRBJ2-7; 8 nucleotides agree with TRBD1. Per germline, CDR1 SGHTS and CDR2 YDEGEE. The CDR3 runs 13 residues. V was clipped by 7 bases and J by 4 bases; unmatched bases: 7. The CDR3 protein is CASDSGQAYEQYF. The CDR3 nucleotides read TGTGCCAGCGACTCGGGACAGGCTTACGAGCAGTACTTC.

CDR3 DNA sequence: TGTGCCAGCAGTTTATTCGGGGGGGGCTCAAGGACAGATACGCAGTATTTT. Translated, it gives CASSLFGGGSRTDTQYF. This sequence joins TRBV27 and TRBJ2-3; 8 bases match TRBD2. Looked up from germline, CDR1 is MNHEY and CDR2 is SMNVEV (reference sequence). The CDR3 totals 17 residues. With 1 base clipped from V and 3 bases from J, the junction kept 9 bases outside the gene matches.

CDR3 protein: CASSLGGGNTEAFF. CDR3 nucleotides: TGTGCCAGCAGTTTGGGGGGTGGGAACACTGAAGCTTTCTTT. The chain links TRBV27 to TRBJ1-1; D may be TRBD1 (5 bases). The CDR3 totals 14 residues. From germline, CDR1 is MNHEY and CDR2 SMNVEV (reference sequence). The germline V and J ends were trimmed by 3 bases and 1 base, with 9 bases remaining between them.

This chain connects TRBV7-9 to TRBJ2-5; D is possibly TRBD1 or TRBD2 (5 bases each). Near its end, the DNA agrees better with TRBJ2-7, so the J call may be wrong. CDR3 size: 13 residues. The V gene's germline CDR1 is SEHNR and CDR2 FQNEAQ (reference sequence). The CDR3 region is CASGGSATYEQYF. CDR3 nucleotides: TGTGCCAGCGGGGGTTCAGCGACCTACGAGCAGTACTTC.

A few counts support this clone. V and J are TRBV10-2 and TRBJ2-1; possibly TRBD1 or TRBD2 for D (5 bases each). The CDR3 has 15 residues. V was clipped by 2 bases and J by 2 bases, with 10 bases between them. Germline-derived CDR1 and CDR2 are WSHSY and SAAADI. CDR3 residues: CASSEAGSPYNEQFF. The CDR3, as DNA: TGCGCCAGCAGTGAGGCAGGGAGCCCCTACAATGAGCAGTTCTTC.

This chain uses TRBV27 with TRBJ2-7; 12 nucleotides align to TRBD2. The CDR3 totals 16 residues. With 4 bases clipped from V and 3 bases from J, the junction kept 7 bases outside the gene matches. Germline V lookup: CDR1 MNHEY, CDR2 SMNVEV (reference sequence). The chain's CDR3 is CASSSTLAGGLYEQYF. The CDR3 nucleotides are TGTGCCAGCAGTTCCACCCTAGCGGGGGGGCTCTACGAGCAGTACTTC.

The gene calls are TRBV27 and TRBJ2-1; 10 bases are a match to TRBD1. The junction had 12 bases not matched to a gene; V was cut back by 6 bases and J by 4 bases. The germline gives CDR1 MNHEY, CDR2 SMNVEV (reference sequence). The CDR3 runs 17 residues. CDR3 bases: TGTGCCAGCAGGTTAACTTTAGGGACAGGGGTTTACAATGAGCAGTTCTTC. Translating it yields CASRLTLGTGVYNEQFF.

CDR3 nucleotides: TGCAGCGCCCAAGGACAGGGTATCACTGAAGCTTTCTTT. Translated: CSAQGQGITEAFF. The V gene is TRBV29-1, the J gene TRBJ1-1; TRBD1 matches at 8 bases. The germline CDR1 and CDR2 sequences are SQVTM and ANQGSEA. Unmatched junction bases numbered 8, after V lost 7 bases and J lost 4 bases. CDR3 length: 13 amino acids.

In this sample, this clone turned up once. The rearrangement uses TRBV6-5 and TRBJ2-1, with a weak D call TRBD2 (6 bases). The CDR3 covers 16 residues. Per the germline V gene, CDR1 is MNHEY and CDR2 is SVGAGI. Trimming removed 0 bases from V and 4 bases from J, with 13 bases in between. DNA of the CDR3: TGTGCCAGCAGTTACTCCGCCGGGGAGGCTTACAATGAGCAGTTCTTC. It encodes CASSYSAGEAYNEQFF.

This clone has just one count. This rearrangement joins TRBV7-9 to TRBJ1-2; D unclear. This CDR3 region has 13 residues. Germline loops: CDR1 SEHNR, CDR2 FQNEAQ (reference sequence). V was trimmed by 4 bases and J by 10 bases, leaving 16 bases between them. CDR3 sequence reads: CASSSGPIPSYTF. As DNA, the CDR3 is TGTGCCAGCAGCTCCGGACCTATTCCGTCCTACACCTTC.

The J gene is TRBJ1-1, the V gene TRBV4-3; 9 nucleotides line up with TRBD1. J lost 4 bases, V lost 1 base, and 7 bases had no gene match. This CDR3 has 16 amino acids. Germline V gene sequence: CDR1 LGHNA, CDR2 YSLEER. The CDR3 loop is CASSQGFPDRGTEAFF. Written as DNA, the CDR3 is TGCGCCAGCAGCCAAGGCTTTCCGGACAGGGGCACTGAAGCTTTCTTT.